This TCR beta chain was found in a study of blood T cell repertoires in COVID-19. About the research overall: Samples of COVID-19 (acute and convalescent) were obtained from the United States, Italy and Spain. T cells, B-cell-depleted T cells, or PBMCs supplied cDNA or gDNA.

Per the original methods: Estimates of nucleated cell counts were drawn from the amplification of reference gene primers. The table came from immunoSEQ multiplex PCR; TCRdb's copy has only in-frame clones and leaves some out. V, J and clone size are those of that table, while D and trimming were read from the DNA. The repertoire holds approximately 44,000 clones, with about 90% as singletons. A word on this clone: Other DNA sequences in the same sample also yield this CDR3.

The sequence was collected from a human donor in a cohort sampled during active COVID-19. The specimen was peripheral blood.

DNA of the CDR3: TGCGCCAGCAGCTTAGACAGAAACACCGGGGAGCTGTTTTTT. It yields the protein CASSLDRNTGELFF. The chain has TRBV5-1 and TRBJ2-2, with D possibly matching TRBD1 (5 bases). Germline V gene lookup returns CDR1 SGHRS and CDR2 YFSETQ. Trimming took off 2 bases at V and 2 bases at J, with 7 bases between the two ends. The CDR3 is 14 amino acids.